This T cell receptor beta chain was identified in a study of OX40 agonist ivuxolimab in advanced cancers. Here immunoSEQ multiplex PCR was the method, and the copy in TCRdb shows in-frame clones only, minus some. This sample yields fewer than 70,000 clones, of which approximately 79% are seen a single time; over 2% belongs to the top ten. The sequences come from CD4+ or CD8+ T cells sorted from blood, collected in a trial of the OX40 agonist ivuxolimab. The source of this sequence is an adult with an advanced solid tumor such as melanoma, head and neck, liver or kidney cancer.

The CDR3 sequence: CASRENLGYTF. CDR3 nucleotides: TGTGCCAGCAGGGAAAATCTCGGCTACACCTTC. The chain carries TRBV28 and TRBJ1-2; D is ambiguous. V was pared by 6 bases and J by 8 bases, with 10 bases between. This CDR3 comprises 11 residues. Germline CDR1 and CDR2: MDHEN and SYDVKM.